This T cell receptor (beta chain) was observed in a study of cytomegalovirus exposure and HLA in healthy donors (dated by TCRdb to 2017 to 2019). Background for the entire study: The roughly 700 repertoires of the first cohort and the 120 validation repertoires were produced on the same platform, according to a later analysis. High-throughput TCR immunosequencing, statistical association of individual TCRs with disease status, and machine learning were combined to predict cytomegalovirus infection status. The aim of the study was to test whether cataloging public T cell receptors could identify signatures of past pathogen exposure. In addition to the first cohort of roughly 700 subjects, a separate validation cohort of approximately 120 different subjects was used.

Donors formed part of the validation cohort, which comprised 120 subjects and was distinct from the first cohort of fewer than 750 subjects. The paper as a whole reports these results and caveats: Cytomegalovirus status was reported to be diagnosed by the classifier with high specificity and sensitivity in both the original and validation cohorts. According to the authors, the approach could potentially be generalized to other disease states and immunological phenotypes. Subsequent analysis determined that TCRs grouped into clusters in the first cohort also showed a tendency toward co-occurrence across the 130 or so validation repertoires, and 94% of cluster scores exceeded 0. In the study, some 180 TCR beta chains were listed as associated with cytomegalovirus. In vitro tests confirmed that a few of the cytomegalovirus-associated TCR beta chains recognize cytomegalovirus antigens. All 110 or so repertoires were used to score co-occurrence in the validation cohort in a later analysis, because that analysis had no HLA typing for the cohort. While some public TCRs were present in many individuals, most TCR sequences turned up only very rarely across donors.

In its sample, this clone was seen a few times. Its antigen is unknown. The input lacks base qualities; no much larger clone sits a single base away. The library was produced with the immunoSEQ multiplex PCR assay. The authors' pipeline ran thus. A statistical classification framework was built to diagnose cytomegalovirus status from the catalog of TCR beta chain sequences. TCRdb retrieved this table from immuneACCESS and kept in-frame rearrangements only. Not all clones are present; in checked studies, unresolved V genes account for under half, and no reason is known for the remainder. V, J and clone size reflect that table, while D and trimming were determined from the DNA. The sample table shows about 57,000 clones, and around 89% are seen once. 1.2% of the sample belongs to the ten largest clones. The sequenced material came from PBMCs. This clonotype originated in a woman aged 18 to 35 in good health and CMV-seronegative.

The bases are TGTGCCAGCAGCTTAGATAGAGCAGGGCGACTGTTTTTT. Its translation is CASSLDRAGRLFF. The chain is made from TRBV11-2 and TRBJ1-4; TRBD1 could be the D gene, as 5 bases match. At the junction V is shortened by 0 bases and J by 13 bases, with 12 bases in between. CDR1 and CDR2 were assigned from the germline V gene as SGHAT and FQNNGV. From cysteine to phenylalanine, the CDR3 is 13 amino acids long. Only the CDR3 DNA stays, 39 bases, in frame from base 1.